The 15 T cell receptor beta chains below come from one sample, sequenced in a study of T cells after yellow fever vaccination. TCRdb redid the calling of the 5' RACE reads with MiXCR, one entry per CDR3 protein. This table holds some 150,000 distinct CDR3 sequences, about 7% found once. The material sequenced was CD4+ T cells sorted from PBMCs, taken 10 days after the yellow fever booster vaccination. Source of these receptors: a man aged 30 to 45 who received the YFV17D yellow fever vaccine.

Comments on this clonotype: This clone may be a read error of a much larger clone one base away. The rearrangement links TRBV7-2 to TRBJ2-7, with 9 nucleotides matching TRBD2. Germline CDR1 is SGHTA and CDR2 is FQGNSA. J lost 3 bases, V lost 9 bases, and 6 bases had no gene match. The CDR3 has 13 residues. The CDR3 DNA reads TGTGCCAGTCGACTAGCGGCCTTCTACGAGCAGTACTTC. It yields the protein CASRLAAFYEQYF.

Many counts were recorded for this clonotype. The chain combines TRBV29-1 with TRBJ2-3, with D possibly being TRBD1 (6 bases). With 7 bases removed from V and 5 bases from J, the gap between germline ends came to 16 bases. Germline V gene lookup returns CDR1 SQVTM and CDR2 ANQGSEA. The CDR3 has 13 residues. This CDR3 reads CSAAGAVGDTQYF. The CDR3 DNA is TGCAGCGCCGCAGGGGCGGTGGGAGATACGCAGTATTTT.

This clonotype came up many times. The gene calls are TRBV12-3 or TRBV12-4 and TRBJ2-7, with D maybe TRBD2 (6 bases). V lost 3 bases, J lost 7 bases, and 13 bases lay in between. The CDR3 totals 13 residues. CDR3 DNA sequence: TGTGCCAGCAGTTTTAAGTTAGGAGGGGAGCAGTACTTC. Its translation: CASSFKLGGEQYF.

Details on this clonotype: One base away lies a much larger clone, so this may be a sequencing read error. The J gene is TRBJ2-7, the V gene TRBV10-3, with a weak D call TRBD1 (6 bases). The CDR3 is 14 amino acids. The germline V gene encodes CDR1 ENHRY and CDR2 SYGVKD. The CDR3 is CAISAGDRTYEQHF. The CDR3 coding sequence is TGTGCCATCAGTGCTGGAGACAGGACCTACGAGCAGCACTTC.

This clonotype was seen once. A much bigger clone sits one base away, suggesting this may be a read error. The chain recombines TRBV5-1 with TRBJ2-3; D perhaps matches TRBD2 (5 bases). This CDR3 has 18 residues. The germline V gene encodes CDR1 SGHRS and CDR2 YFSETQ. The CDR3 DNA reads as TGCGCCAGCAGCTTGGCCGTTTCTCGGGGAGTAGGCACAGATCCGCAGTATTTT. It encodes CASSLAVSRGVGTDPQYF.

In its sample, this clonotype was seen many times. The rearrangement links TRBV21-1 to TRBJ1-6. TRBV21-1 is annotated as a pseudogene. The CDR3 totals 10 residues. CDR3 sequence reads: CARRRSPLHF. Written as DNA, the CDR3 is TGTGCCAGACGGAGGTCACCCCTCCACTTT.

The sample holds many counts of this clonotype. This sequence joins TRBV4-2 and TRBJ2-2, with 7 nucleotides matching TRBD1. This CDR3 has 17 residues. After removal of 3 bases from V and 1 base from J, the junction contained 8 bases not matched to a gene. The V gene's germline CDR1 is LGHNA and CDR2 YNFKEQ. CDR3 nucleotides: TGTGCCAGCAGCCACTACCGTGACAGGGAGAACACCGGGGAGCTGTTTTTT. This gives the protein CASSHYRDRENTGELFF.

This clonotype was detected ten times or more. The V and J genes are TRBV15 and TRBJ2-7; D is perhaps TRBD1 (6 bases). The V end was cut by 0 bases, the J end by 2 bases, with 29 bases between. Germline assignment: CDR1 LNHNV and CDR2 YYDKDF (reference sequence). This CDR3 comprises 21 residues. The CDR3 bases are TGTGCCACCAGCAGAGATCGCACAGGGACACGCTTCCCTCAAACAACCTACGAGCAGTACTTC. Protein: CATSRDRTGTRFPQTTYEQYF.

This clonotype was counted at least ten times. V usage is TRBV20-1 and J usage is TRBJ2-5; TRBD1 agrees at 9 bases. CDR3 length: 21 amino acids. The ends lost 4 bases at V and 4 bases at J; junction bases unmatched: 28. Germline-derived CDR1 and CDR2 are DFQATT and SNEGSKA (reference sequence). The CDR3 region is CSATGGDRVALAAGPPETQYF. The CDR3 coding sequence is TGCAGTGCTACCGGCGGGGACAGGGTCGCTCTAGCCGCTGGGCCCCCAGAGACCCAGTACTTC.

The sample holds many counts of this clonotype. This rearrangement joins TRBV25-1 to TRBJ2-7, with a possible D match to TRBD2 (6 bases). Trimming took off 8 bases at V and 3 bases at J, with 11 bases between the two ends. CDR3 length equals 12 residues. Germline V gene data show CDR1 as MGHDK and CDR2 as SYGVNS. The CDR3 nucleotides read TGTGCCAGCCGGGACGGGGGCTACGAGCAGTACTTC. Its translation: CASRDGGYEQYF.

This clonotype was picked up many times. The chain is built from TRBV24-1 and TRBJ2-7; TRBD1 aligns across 8 bases. J gave up 2 bases and V 0 bases, and 11 bases lay outside the gene matches. This CDR3 has 18 residues. CDR1 and CDR2 from the germline V gene are KGHDR and SFDVKD. The DNA for the CDR3 is TGTGCCACCAGTGATTTGGGGACAGGCAGACCAGATCCCTACGAGCAGTACTTC. This sequence encodes CATSDLGTGRPDPYEQYF.

This clonotype appeared a few times. This sequence joins TRBV5-1 and TRBJ2-1; 13 nucleotides line up with TRBD2. This CDR3 has 16 amino acids. Germline V gene data show CDR1 as SGHRS and CDR2 as YFSETQ. V lost 0 bases, J lost 8 bases, and 5 bases stayed unmatched. Here the CDR3 reads CASSLAGTSGIYEQFF. As DNA, the CDR3 is TGCGCCAGCAGCTTGGCCGGGACTAGCGGGATCTATGAGCAGTTCTTC.

This clonotype was picked up many times. The chain links TRBV5-4 to TRBJ1-2; 7 bases agree with TRBD1. V shed 4 bases, J shed 5 bases, and the junction held 5 bases outside the gene matches. Germline V gene sequence: CDR1 SGHNT, CDR2 YYREEE (reference sequence). The CDR3 is 13 residues long. CDR3 bases: TGTGCCAGCAGCGATGGGACAGCTTATGGCTACACCTTC. Encoded protein: CASSDGTAYGYTF.

Comments on this clonotype: A much larger clone differs from this one at a single base, so this may be a read error. In DNA, the CDR3 is TGTGTCAGCAGTTTCGGACAGAACTACGAGCAGTACTTC. This translates into CVSSFGQNYEQYF. The J gene is TRBJ2-7, the V gene TRBV12-3 or TRBV12-4, with a tentative D call TRBD1 (6 bases). This CDR3 spans 13 amino acids.

This clonotype was seen many times. This chain connects TRBV24-1 to TRBJ2-1; 8 bases line up with TRBD2. V dropped 4 bases and J dropped 5; count of bases not matched to a gene: 12. The germline V gene encodes CDR1 KGHDR and CDR2 SFDVKD. This CDR3 has 17 amino acids. Written as DNA, the CDR3 is TGTGCCACCAGTGACCGCTCCGGGACTAGAGTCCACAATGAGCAGTTCTTC. It is translated as CATSDRSGTRVHNEQFF.